The present entry profiles one T cell receptor (beta chain) with its context. Its antigen is currently unknown. The germline gives CDR1 SGHRS, CDR2 YFSETQ. The CDR3 spans 15 residues. Generation of cDNA took place in eight separate reactions per sample. Template switching added UMIs carrying a 6-nucleotide sample barcode. For each CDR3 protein, TCRdb gives one entry from its re-call of the 5' RACE reads, without DNA. Its clone listing holds fewer than 150,000 distinct CDR3 sequences. Whole blood that had not undergone T cell sorting provided the isolated total RNA. The data belong to a study of monozygotic twins with inflammatory bowel disease. Broader study findings: Repertoires of patients may have been made more variable by differing immunosuppressive treatments.

Input material: blood. The J gene is TRBJ2-1, the V gene TRBV5-1; the TCRdb D gene call, TRBD2, has no DNA to confirm it. This TCR was recovered from a human donor with ulcerative colitis or Crohn's disease, or a healthy co-twin of an affected twin (not recorded which). The CDR3 region is CASSFERGGRDEQFF.